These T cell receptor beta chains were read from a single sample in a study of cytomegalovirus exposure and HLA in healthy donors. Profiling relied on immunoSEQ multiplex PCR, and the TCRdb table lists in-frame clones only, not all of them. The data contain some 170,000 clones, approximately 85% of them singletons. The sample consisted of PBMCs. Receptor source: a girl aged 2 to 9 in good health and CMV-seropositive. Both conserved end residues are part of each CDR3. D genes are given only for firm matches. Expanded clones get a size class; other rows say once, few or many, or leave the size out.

CDR3 DNA: TGTGCCAGTAGCCCGAGTATACTAGCGCCCTACAATGAGCAGTTCTTC
CDR3 protein: CASSPSILAPYNEQFF
clone size: NA
J gene: TRBJ2-1
V gene: TRBV19
D gene: TRBD2

CDR3 DNA: TGTGCCAGCAGCCTAGAACAGGGGTCTGGGGCCAACGTCCTGACTTTC
CDR3 protein: CASSLEQGSGANVLTF
clone size: medium-sized
J gene: TRBJ2-6
V gene: TRBV4-2
D gene: TRBD1

CDR3 DNA: TGCGCCAGCAGCTTGGATCAGTCTACGGGACAGGGGTATGGCTACACCTTC
CDR3 protein: CASSLDQSTGQGYGYTF
clone size: NA
J gene: TRBJ1-2
V gene: TRBV5-1
D gene: TRBD1

CDR3 DNA: TGTGCCAGCAGCCCGTCCCCCTCTGGAAACACCATATATTTT
CDR3 protein: CASSPSPSGNTIYF
clone size: NA
J gene: TRBJ1-3
V gene: TRBV11-3
D gene: NA

CDR3 DNA: TGTGCCAGCAGCCTCGGGACAGGGGGCGGGGAGACCCAGTACTTC
CDR3 protein: CASSLGTGGGETQYF
clone size: NA
J gene: TRBJ2-5
V gene: TRBV6-1
D gene: TRBD1

CDR3 DNA: TGTGCCAGCAGAGATTCCGGGACAGGGGTTAATGAAAAACTGTTTTTT
CDR3 protein: CASRDSGTGVNEKLFF
clone size: few
J gene: TRBJ1-4
V gene: TRBV28
D gene: TRBD1

CDR3 DNA: TGTGCCAGCAGCTTAGCCACAGGGGGCAATCAGCCCCAGCATTTT
CDR3 protein: CASSLATGGNQPQHF
clone size: once
J gene: TRBJ1-5
V gene: TRBV11-2
D gene: TRBD1

CDR3 DNA: TGTGCCATCAGTGAAGGGACAGAGAATGAAAAACTGTTTTTT
CDR3 protein: CAISEGTENEKLFF
clone size: NA
J gene: TRBJ1-4
V gene: TRBV10-3
D gene: TRBD1

CDR3 DNA: TGCGCCAGCAGCCAGTCTAGCGGGACCAAAAACATTCAGTACTTC
CDR3 protein: CASSQSSGTKNIQYF
clone size: few
J gene: TRBJ2-4
V gene: TRBV4-1
D gene: TRBD2

CDR3 DNA: TGTGCCAGCAGCTCCGGGGAGGGGCCAAGCCCACAGTACTTC
CDR3 protein: CASSSGEGPSPQYF
clone size: once
J gene: TRBJ2-5
V gene: TRBV5-4
D gene: TRBD2

CDR3 DNA: TGTGCCAGTAGTACCCGGGGAGGGCAGACCGGGGAGCTGTTTTTT
CDR3 protein: CASSTRGGQTGELFF
clone size: NA
J gene: TRBJ2-2
V gene: TRBV19
D gene: TRBD2

CDR3 DNA: TGTGCCAGCAGCCTGGGACTTCACACCGGGGAGCTGTTTTTT
CDR3 protein: CASSLGLHTGELFF
clone size: NA
J gene: TRBJ2-2
V gene: TRBV11-1
D gene: NA

CDR3 DNA: TGTGCCAGCAGCTTCATCCAGGGGACCTACAATGAGCAGTTCTTC
CDR3 protein: CASSFIQGTYNEQFF
clone size: NA
J gene: TRBJ2-1
V gene: TRBV7-2
D gene: NA

CDR3 DNA: TGTGCCAGCAGTCTCCTCCTAGCGAGTGAGACCCAGTACTTC
CDR3 protein: CASSLLLASETQYF
clone size: NA
J gene: TRBJ2-5
V gene: TRBV28
D gene: NA

CDR3 DNA: TGTGCCAGCTTTGGCCGGGACAGGGTGATTCAGCAGTACTTC
CDR3 protein: CASFGRDRVIQQYF
clone size: NA
J gene: TRBJ2-7
V gene: TRBV6-1
D gene: TRBD1

CDR3 DNA: TGTGCCAGCAGTTTAAGGCCCAGACTTTATAGCAATCAGCCCCAGCATTTT
CDR3 protein: CASSLRPRLYSNQPQHF
clone size: NA
J gene: TRBJ1-5
V gene: TRBV28
D gene: NA

CDR3 DNA: TGTGCCTGGAGTGTGGGGGCAGGACAGCCCCAGCATTTT
CDR3 protein: CAWSVGAGQPQHF
clone size: NA
J gene: TRBJ1-5
V gene: TRBV30
D gene: NA

CDR3 DNA: TGTGCCAGCAGTACAGACTACTCTGGGGCCAACGTCCTGACTTTC
CDR3 protein: CASSTDYSGANVLTF
clone size: NA
J gene: TRBJ2-6
V gene: TRBV6-6
D gene: NA

CDR3 DNA: TGTGCCAGCAGTGAAGGTCCAGGGGCATTAAACTTC
CDR3 protein: CASSEGPGALNF
clone size: few
J gene: TRBJ2-5
V gene: TRBV2
D gene: NA

CDR3 DNA: TGCGCCAGCAGCCCCATTCCACAGGGGGCGTACGAGCAGTACTTC
CDR3 protein: CASSPIPQGAYEQYF
clone size: NA
J gene: TRBJ2-7
V gene: TRBV4-1
D gene: TRBD1

CDR3 DNA: TGTGCCAGCAGCTCCAGGGGTGGAAACACCATATATTTT
CDR3 protein: CASSSRGGNTIYF
clone size: few
J gene: TRBJ1-3
V gene: TRBV7-3
D gene: NA

CDR3 DNA: TGTGCCAGCAGAATTCTAACAGGGCCAGATCAGCCCCAGCATTTT
CDR3 protein: CASRILTGPDQPQHF
clone size: NA
J gene: TRBJ1-5
V gene: TRBV27
D gene: NA